The next 10 T cell receptor beta chains were all read from a single sample in a study of shared clonotypes between healthy human individuals. Data came from immunoSEQ multiplex PCR; TCRdb stores just in-frame clones and leaves some out. This sample yields about 1.1 million clones, of which approximately 80% are seen a single time; roughly 0.57% belongs to the top ten. The sample comprised memory CD4+ T cells from PBMCs. Subset meaning: CD45RA-negative fraction. The receptor source for this set is a man aged 18 to 29 in good health. Some clones in this sample may be carry-over from other donors' samples.

The rearrangement uses TRBV6-1 and TRBJ2-1; 8 bases line up with TRBD2. V lost 5 bases to trimming and J lost 1 base; unmatched junction nucleotides: 4. Germline lookup yields CDR1 MNHNS and CDR2 SASEGT. This CDR3 has 15 residues. CDR3 residues: CASSFTSGSYNEQFF. The CDR3 nucleotides read TGTGCCAGCAGTTTTACTAGCGGTTCCTACAATGAGCAGTTCTTC.

This clone was observed a handful of times. This sequence joins TRBV2 and TRBJ2-7; 11 bases match TRBD2. Germline V gene data show CDR1 as SNHLY and CDR2 as FYNNEI. V was clipped by 7 bases and J by 2 bases; unmatched bases: 7. This CDR3 has 15 amino acids. The CDR3 sequence: CASKSSGRAPYEQYF. CDR3 nucleotide sequence: TGTGCCAGCAAAAGTAGCGGGAGGGCCCCCTACGAGCAGTACTTC.

The chain links TRBV4-1 to TRBJ2-7, with a possible D match to TRBD1 (5 bases). The V gene's germline CDR1 is MGHRA and CDR2 YSYEKL. This CDR3 spans 15 amino acids. V was trimmed by 4 bases and J by 2 bases, leaving 15 bases between them. The CDR3 loop reads CASSLSPQGTYEQYF. The CDR3 bases are TGCGCCAGCAGCCTATCCCCTCAGGGCACCTACGAGCAGTACTTC.

The rearrangement joins TRBV27 to TRBJ2-6; perhaps TRBD1 as D (6 bases). The germline CDR1 and CDR2 sequences are MNHEY and SMNVEV (reference sequence). The CDR3 runs 16 residues. Trimming took off 4 bases at V and 2 bases at J, with 12 bases between the two ends. The CDR3, as DNA: TGTGCCAGCAGTTGGTACAGGGAAGCTGGGGCCAACGTCCTGACTTTC. Protein: CASSWYREAGANVLTF.

V is TRBV7-2 and J is TRBJ2-3; 11 nucleotides agree with TRBD2. In germline, CDR1 is SGHTA, CDR2 FQGNSA. This CDR3 contains 17 residues. V lost 3 bases to trimming and J lost 5 bases; unmatched junction nucleotides: 10. The CDR3: CASSFSLAGGTLDTQYF. In DNA form, the CDR3 reads TGTGCCAGCAGCTTCTCCCTAGCGGGAGGAACCTTAGATACGCAGTATTTT.

The V call is TRBV4-3, the J call TRBJ2-5; the D is unclear. Per the germline V gene, CDR1 is LGHNA and CDR2 is YSLEER. Trimming removed 0 bases at V and 2 bases at J, with 10 bases between. CDR3 size: 15 residues. CDR3: CASSQEYRLQETQYF. CDR3 DNA sequence: TGCGCCAGCAGCCAAGAGTACCGCTTGCAAGAGACCCAGTACTTC.

The gene calls are TRBV5-1 and TRBJ1-1; D is undetermined. The CDR3 covers 13 residues. V lost 7 bases and J 1 base, leaving 11 bases between the germline ends. CDR1 is SGHRS, CDR2 YFSETQ, per germline. In DNA, the CDR3 is TGCGCCAGCTCTGCGGTAAGGAACACTGAAGCTTTCTTT. Encoded protein: CASSAVRNTEAFF. The full variable domain, its missing parts supplied by reference TRBV5-1 and TRBJ1-1, is KAGVTQTPRYLIKTRGQQVTLSCSPISGHRSVSWYQQTPGQGLQFLFEYFSETQRNKGNFPGRFSGRQFSNSRSEMNVSTLELGDSALYLCASSAVRNTEAFFGQGTRLTVV.

This clone was seen only a few times. The rearrangement links TRBV7-9 to TRBJ1-2; weak D call: TRBD1 (6 bases). The CDR3 totals 17 residues. The germline V gene encodes CDR1 SEHNR and CDR2 FQNEAQ (reference sequence). Trimming took 3 bases from V and 4 from J, leaving 21 bases between them. This CDR3 is CASSFSLGASGVYGYTF. CDR3 nucleotide sequence: TGTGCCAGCAGCTTTTCTTTGGGGGCGAGTGGGGTCTATGGCTACACCTTC.

This chain links TRBV14 with TRBJ2-2, with D hard to call. Germline V gene lookup returns CDR1 SGHDN and CDR2 FVKESK. Trimming removed 4 bases from V and 2 bases from J, with 8 bases in between. The CDR3 is 14 residues long. This CDR3 reads CASSLITNTGELFF. The CDR3 DNA follows: TGTGCCAGCAGCCTCATTACTAACACCGGGGAGCTGTTTTTT.

The chain employs TRBV4-1 and TRBJ2-5; the D gene is possibly TRBD1 (6 bases). Germline V gene sequence: CDR1 MGHRA, CDR2 YSYEKL. This CDR3 is 13 amino acids long. V was shortened by 4 bases and J by 5 bases, with 11 bases between the two germline ends. CDR3 nucleotides: TGCGCCAGCAGCCGAGGGGGACCGGAGACCCAGTACTTC. As protein: CASSRGGPETQYF.